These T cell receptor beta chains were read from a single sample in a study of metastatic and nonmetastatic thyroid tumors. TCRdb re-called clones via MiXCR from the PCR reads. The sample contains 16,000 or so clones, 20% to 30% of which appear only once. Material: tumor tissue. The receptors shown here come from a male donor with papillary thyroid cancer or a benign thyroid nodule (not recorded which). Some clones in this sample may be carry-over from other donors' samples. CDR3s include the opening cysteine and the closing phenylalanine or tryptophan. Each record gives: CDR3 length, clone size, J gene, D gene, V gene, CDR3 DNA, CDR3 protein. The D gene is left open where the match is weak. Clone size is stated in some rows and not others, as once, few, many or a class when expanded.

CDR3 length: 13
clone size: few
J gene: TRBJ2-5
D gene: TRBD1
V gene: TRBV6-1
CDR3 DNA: TGTGCCAACCGCCTTGGGACAGGGGAGGCCCAGTACTTC
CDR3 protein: CANRLGTGEAQYF

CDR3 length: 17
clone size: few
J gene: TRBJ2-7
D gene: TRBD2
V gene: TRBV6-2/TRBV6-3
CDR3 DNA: TGTGCCAGCAGTTACTTGTGGAGCCTAGCGGGAGGCTACGAGCAGTACTTC
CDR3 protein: CASSYLWSLAGGYEQYF

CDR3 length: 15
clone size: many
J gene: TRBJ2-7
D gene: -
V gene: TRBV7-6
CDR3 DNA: TGTGCCAGCAGCTTACACCCGCAGGGCAAGTACGAGCAGTACTTC
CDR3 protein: CASSLHPQGKYEQYF

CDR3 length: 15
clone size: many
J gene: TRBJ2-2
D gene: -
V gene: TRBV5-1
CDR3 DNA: TGCGCCAGCAGCCCCAAACAGGGAGGCACCGGGGAGCTGTTTTTT
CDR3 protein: CASSPKQGGTGELFF

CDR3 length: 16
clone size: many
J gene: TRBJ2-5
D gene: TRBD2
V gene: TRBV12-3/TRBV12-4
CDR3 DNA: TGTGCCAGCAGTCTGATAGGGACTAGCGGGGAGGAGACCCAGTACTTC
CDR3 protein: CASSLIGTSGEETQYF

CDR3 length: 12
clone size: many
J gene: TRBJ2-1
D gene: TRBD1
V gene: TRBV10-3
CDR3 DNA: TGTGCCATCAGTGAGCAGGGGGCTGAGCAGTTCTTC
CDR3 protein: CAISEQGAEQFF

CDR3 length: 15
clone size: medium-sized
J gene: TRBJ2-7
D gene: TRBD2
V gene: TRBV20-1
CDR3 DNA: TGCAGTGCGTTTACCGGGACTAACCGATCCTACGAGCAGTACTTC
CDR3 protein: CSAFTGTNRSYEQYF

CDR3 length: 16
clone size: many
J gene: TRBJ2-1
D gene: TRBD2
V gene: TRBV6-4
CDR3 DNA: TGTGCCAGCAGTGAATTTTTGGCGGGAGAGGGCAATGAGCAGTTCTTC
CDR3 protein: CASSEFLAGEGNEQFF

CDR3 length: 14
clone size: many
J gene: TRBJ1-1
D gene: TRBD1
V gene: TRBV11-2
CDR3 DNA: TGTGCCAGCAGCAACCTGACAGGGCCTTTTGAAGCTTTCTTT
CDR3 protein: CASSNLTGPFEAFF

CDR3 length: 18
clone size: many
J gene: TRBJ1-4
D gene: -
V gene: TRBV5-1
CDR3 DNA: TGCGCCAGCAGCTTGTCGCGGACAGTCTTTGCAACTAATGAAAAACTGTTTTTT
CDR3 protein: CASSLSRTVFATNEKLFF

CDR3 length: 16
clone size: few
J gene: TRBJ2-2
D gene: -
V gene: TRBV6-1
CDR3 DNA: TGTGCCAGCAGAAAGTCTTACTCGGGGGAATCCGGGGAGCTGTTTTTT
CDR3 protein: CASRKSYSGESGELFF

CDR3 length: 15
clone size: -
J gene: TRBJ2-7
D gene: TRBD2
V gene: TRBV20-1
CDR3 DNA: TGCAGTGCTCATGGGACTAGCGGGAGTCTCTACGAGCAGTACTTC
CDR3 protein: CSAHGTSGSLYEQYF

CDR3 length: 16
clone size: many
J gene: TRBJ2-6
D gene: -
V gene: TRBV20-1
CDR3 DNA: TGCAGTGCTAGAGGGTTTATGGGGACCGGGGCCAACGTCCTGACTTTC
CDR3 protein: CSARGFMGTGANVLTF

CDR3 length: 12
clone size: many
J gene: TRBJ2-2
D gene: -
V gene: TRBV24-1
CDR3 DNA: TGTGCCACGGGACAGAACACCGGGGAGCTGTTTTTT
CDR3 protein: CATGQNTGELFF

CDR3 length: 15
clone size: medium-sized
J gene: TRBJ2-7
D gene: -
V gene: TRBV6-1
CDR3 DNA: TGTGCCGCGAAAAGTTCATACAGGGACCGCTACGAGCAGTACTTC
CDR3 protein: CAAKSSYRDRYEQYF

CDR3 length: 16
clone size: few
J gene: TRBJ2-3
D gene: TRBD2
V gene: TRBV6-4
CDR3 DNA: TGTGCCAGCAGTGACTCTACTAGCGGGGGGTATGATACGCATTATTTT
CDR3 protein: CASSDSTSGGYDTHYF

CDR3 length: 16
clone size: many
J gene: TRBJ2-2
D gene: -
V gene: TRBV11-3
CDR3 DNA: TGTGCCAGCAGCTTTACCCTGGGGGGCCACGCCGGGGAGCTGTTTTTT
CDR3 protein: CASSFTLGGHAGELFF

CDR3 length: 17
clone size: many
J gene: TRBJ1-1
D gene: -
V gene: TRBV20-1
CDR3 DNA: TGCAGTGCTAGACCGAGTCCGGGGGGGCCCACGAACACTGAAGCTTTCTTT
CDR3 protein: CSARPSPGGPTNTEAFF

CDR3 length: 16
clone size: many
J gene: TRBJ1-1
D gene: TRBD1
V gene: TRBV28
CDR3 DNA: TGTGCCAGCAGTTTAGAGGGACAGGGGTGGGACACTGAAGCTTTCTTT
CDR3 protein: CASSLEGQGWDTEAFF

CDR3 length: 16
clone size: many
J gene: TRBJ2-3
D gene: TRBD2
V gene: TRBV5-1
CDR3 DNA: TGCGCCAGCAGCTTGGCTAGCGGGAGTGGGTCAGATACGCAGTATTTT
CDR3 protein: CASSLASGSGSDTQYF

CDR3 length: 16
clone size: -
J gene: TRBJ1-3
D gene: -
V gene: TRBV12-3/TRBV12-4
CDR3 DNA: TGTGCCAGCAGTATTGACGGGACTTTAAATGGAAACACCATATATTTT
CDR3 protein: CASSIDGTLNGNTIYF

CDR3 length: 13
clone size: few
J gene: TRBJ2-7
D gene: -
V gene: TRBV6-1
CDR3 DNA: TGTGCCAGCAGACCACAGGGTTCCTACGAGCAGTACTTC
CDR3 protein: CASRPQGSYEQYF

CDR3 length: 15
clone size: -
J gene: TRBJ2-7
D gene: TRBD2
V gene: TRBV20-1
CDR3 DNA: TGCAGTGCTAGAGAGCCGGGACTAGGAGTCTACGAGCAGTACTTC
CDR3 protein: CSAREPGLGVYEQYF

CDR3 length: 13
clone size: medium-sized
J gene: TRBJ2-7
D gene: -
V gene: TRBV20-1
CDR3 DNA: TGCAGTGCCATTTATACACCGCCCTACGAGCAGTACTTC
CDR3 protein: CSAIYTPPYEQYF

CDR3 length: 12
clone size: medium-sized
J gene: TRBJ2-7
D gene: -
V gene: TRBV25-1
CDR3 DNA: TGTGCCAGCAGTGAAATCTCCTACGAGCAGTACTTC
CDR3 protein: CASSEISYEQYF

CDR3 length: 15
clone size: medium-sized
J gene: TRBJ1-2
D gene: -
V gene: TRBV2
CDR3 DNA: TGTGCCAGCAGTGCTTCTAGTACAGGAACCTATGGCTACACCTTC
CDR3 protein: CASSASSTGTYGYTF

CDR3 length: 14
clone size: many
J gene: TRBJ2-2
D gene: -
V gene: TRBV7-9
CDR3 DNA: TGTGCCAGCAGCCCGGGAGTGACGGCCGGGGAGCTGTTTTTT
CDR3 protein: CASSPGVTAGELFF

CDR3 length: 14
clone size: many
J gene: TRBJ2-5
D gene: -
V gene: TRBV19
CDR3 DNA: TGTGCCAGTAGTGCGAGGGGCGGGTGGGAGACCCAGTACTTC
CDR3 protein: CASSARGGWETQYF

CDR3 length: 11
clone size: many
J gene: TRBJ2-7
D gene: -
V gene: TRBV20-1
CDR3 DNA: TGCAGTGCCCCCGTACAGTGGGAGCAGTACTTC
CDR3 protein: CSAPVQWEQYF

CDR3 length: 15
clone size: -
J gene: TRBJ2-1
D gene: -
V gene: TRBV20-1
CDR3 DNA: TGCAGTCACTCAAAGATTACGGGAGTGATGGATGAGCAGTTCTTC
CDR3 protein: CSHSKITGVMDEQFF

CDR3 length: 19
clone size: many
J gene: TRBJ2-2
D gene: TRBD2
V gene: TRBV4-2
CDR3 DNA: TGTGCCAGCAGCCAAGATGTGGCAGCGGGAGTCAGGAACACCGGGGAGCTGTTTTTT
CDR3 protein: CASSQDVAAGVRNTGELFF

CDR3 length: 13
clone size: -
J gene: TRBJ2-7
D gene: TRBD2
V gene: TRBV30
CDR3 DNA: TGTGCCTCCCGGGACTACCGTGCGGGGGAGCAGTACTTC
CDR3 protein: CASRDYRAGEQYF

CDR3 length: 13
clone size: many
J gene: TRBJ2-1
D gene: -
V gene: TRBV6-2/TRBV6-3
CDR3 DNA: TGTGCCAGCAGCGTAGATGAGCACAATGAGCAGTTCTTC
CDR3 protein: CASSVDEHNEQFF

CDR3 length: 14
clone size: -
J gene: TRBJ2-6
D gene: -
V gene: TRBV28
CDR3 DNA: TGTGCCGGCAGTTTTGCCTCTGTGGCCAACGTCCTGACTTTC
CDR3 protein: CAGSFASVANVLTF

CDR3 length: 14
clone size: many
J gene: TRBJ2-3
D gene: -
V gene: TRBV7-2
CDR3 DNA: TGTGCCAGCAGCTTAGAGGGGTCTTTGGATACGCAGTATTTT
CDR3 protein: CASSLEGSLDTQYF

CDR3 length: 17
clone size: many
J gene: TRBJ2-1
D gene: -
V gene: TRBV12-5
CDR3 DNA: TGTGCTAGTGGTCCACCGGGGACGCGGAAGATAAACAATGAGCAGTTCTTC
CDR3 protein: CASGPPGTRKINNEQFF

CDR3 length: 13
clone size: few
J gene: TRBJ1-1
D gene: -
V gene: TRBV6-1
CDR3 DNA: TGTGCCAGCAGTGACCAGTGGTTCACTGAAGCGTTCTTT
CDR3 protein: CASSDQWFTEAFF

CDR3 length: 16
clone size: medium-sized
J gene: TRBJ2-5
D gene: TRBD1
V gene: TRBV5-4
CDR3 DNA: TGTGCCAGCAGCTCGATACATCCGGGACAGCAAGAGACCCAGTACTTC
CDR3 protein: CASSSIHPGQQETQYF

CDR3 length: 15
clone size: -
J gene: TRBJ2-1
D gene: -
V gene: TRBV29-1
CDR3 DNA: TGCAGCGTTCGACGACCTAGTTCCGCGTTCGGTGATCAGTTCTTC
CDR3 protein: CSVRRPSSAFGDQFF

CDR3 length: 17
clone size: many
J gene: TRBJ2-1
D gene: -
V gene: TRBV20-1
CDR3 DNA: TGCAGTGCTAGACCACTGCCAATAGCGAGAACCTACAATGAGCAGTTCTTC
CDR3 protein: CSARPLPIARTYNEQFF

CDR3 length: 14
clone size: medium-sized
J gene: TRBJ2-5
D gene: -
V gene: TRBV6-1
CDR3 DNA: TGTGCCAGCAGTGTTGGGTGGAACCAAGAGACCCAGTACTTC
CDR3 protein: CASSVGWNQETQYF

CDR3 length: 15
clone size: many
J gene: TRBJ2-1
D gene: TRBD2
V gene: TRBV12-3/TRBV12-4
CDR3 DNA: TGTGCCAGCAGTTCCTTAGCGGGGCCAGACAATGAGCAGTTCTTC
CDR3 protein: CASSSLAGPDNEQFF

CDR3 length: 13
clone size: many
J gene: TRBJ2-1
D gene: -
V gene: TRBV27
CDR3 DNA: TGTGCCAGCAGTGACGGAGCTTACAATGAGCAGTTCTTC
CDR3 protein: CASSDGAYNEQFF

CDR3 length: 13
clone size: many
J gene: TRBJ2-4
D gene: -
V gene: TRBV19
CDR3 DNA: TGTGCCAGTAGTACCCAAGGAGAGGGCATTCAGTACTTC
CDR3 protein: CASSTQGEGIQYF